This TCR beta chain was captured by sequencing in a study of identical twins. Whole-study findings and limits: An excess of low generation probability was shown by twin-shared out-of-frame alpha sequences.

Germline V gives CDR1 LGHDT, CDR2 YNNKEL (reference sequence). This CDR3 is 16 amino acids long. Deletions cut 4 bases from V and 2 bases from J, with 15 bases between. A single record per CDR3 protein comes from TCRdb applying MiXCR to the 5' RACE reads. The sample yields 350,000 or so distinct CDR3 sequences, roughly an eighth seen once. For this clonotype: Its matching antigen is unknown.

These data were also reused for a study on yellow fever vaccine responses in identical twins.

The TCR originated in a woman aged 18-30 years in good health. V and J are TRBV3-1 and TRBJ2-1; D may correspond to TRBD1 or TRBD2 (5 bases each). The sequencing sample was made of CD8+ T cells sorted from blood. The CDR3 DNA reads as TGTGCCAGCAGCCCGGGACCCAGCAGCCCCTACAATGAGCAGTTCTTC. This translates into CASSPGPSSPYNEQFF.